These 20 T cell receptor beta chains originate from one sample sequenced in a study of T cell changes during pregnancy in multiple sclerosis. Method: immunoSEQ multiplex PCR; TCRdb's copy keeps in-frame clones and lacks some. Here the sample spans about 32,000 clones, more than 70% being singletons. This sample comprised CD8+ T cells from peripheral blood mononuclear cells, obtained in the first trimester of pregnancy. These receptors were obtained from a female donor with multiple sclerosis, enrolled in a pregnancy study.

The V call is TRBV2, the J call TRBJ2-7; 10 bases map to TRBD2. The J segment lost 1 base and the V segment lost 3 bases, leaving 6 bases of the junction unmatched. Per germline, CDR1 SNHLY and CDR2 FYNNEI. This CDR3 comprises 16 residues. The CDR3 reads CASSEGPSGSSYEQYF. The CDR3 DNA follows: TGTGCCAGCAGTGAGGGGCCTAGCGGGAGTTCCTACGAGCAGTACTTC.

The chain is built from TRBV5-1 and TRBJ2-2; 7 bases are shared with TRBD1. V shed 1 base and J 10 bases; nucleotides not matched to a gene: 10. In germline, CDR1 is SGHRS, CDR2 YFSETQ. The CDR3 consists of 15 residues. The CDR3 bases are TGCGCCAGCAGCTTGACCGGGACAGCCAGAATGGAGCTGTTTTTT. It yields the protein CASSLTGTARMELFF.

The chain has TRBV5-6 and TRBJ1-1, with D maybe TRBD1 (6 bases). The CDR3 has 12 amino acids. V was trimmed by 4 bases and J by 7 bases, leaving 11 bases between them. Germline CDR1 reads SGHDT; CDR2 reads YYEEEE. The CDR3: CASSLRTVEAFF. DNA for the CDR3: TGTGCCAGCAGCCTCCGGACAGTTGAAGCTTTCTTT.

The J gene is TRBJ1-4, the V gene TRBV27; 7 bases are a match to TRBD1. The J segment lost 7 bases and the V segment lost 6 bases, leaving 8 bases of the junction unmatched. This CDR3 is 14 amino acids long. CDR1 is MNHEY and CDR2 is SMNVEV in the germline V gene (reference sequence). DNA of the CDR3: TGTGCCAGCAGGACGGTAACAGGGGTTGAAAAACTGTTTTTT. Its protein product is CASRTVTGVEKLFF.

V usage is TRBV19 and J usage is TRBJ1-1; D is ambiguous. This CDR3 contains 15 residues. Trimming removed 3 bases at V and 5 bases at J, with 16 bases between. The germline gives CDR1 LNHDA, CDR2 SQIVND (reference sequence). The CDR3 region is CASSMGSGGGTEAFF. The DNA of the CDR3 is TGTGCCAGTAGTATGGGGAGCGGCGGAGGGACTGAAGCTTTCTTT. The whole variable domain, filled in from reference TRBV19 and TRBJ1-1, reads DGGITQSPKYLFRKEGQNVTLSCEQNLNHDAMYWYRQDPGQGLRLIYYSQIVNDFQKGDIAEGYSVSREKKESFPLTVTSAQKNPTAFYLCASSMGSGGGTEAFFGQGTRLTVV.

The gene calls are TRBV7-6 and TRBJ1-6, with D perhaps TRBD1 (5 bases). CDR3 length: 13 amino acids. Germline V gene data show CDR1 as SGHVS and CDR2 as FNYEAQ. V lost 1 base, J lost 10 bases, and 8 bases lay in between. The CDR3 region is CASSLGGSSPLHF. CDR3 nucleotides: TGTGCCAGCAGCTTAGGGGGCTCGTCACCCCTCCACTTT.

The chain is built from TRBV11-2 and TRBJ2-2, with D perhaps matching TRBD2 (5 bases). The CDR3 loop spans 17 amino acids. V dropped 5 bases and J dropped 2 bases, with 18 bases sitting between them. Germline CDR1 reads SGHAT; CDR2 reads FQNNGV. Written as DNA, the CDR3 is TGTGCCAGCAGCCTCCGGGGTTTTTCGGAAAACACCGGGGAGCTGTTTTTT. Translated, it gives CASSLRGFSENTGELFF.

The rearrangement links TRBV25-1 to TRBJ2-3; tentatively, D is TRBD2 (5 bases). Between the trimmed V and J ends, which lost 5 bases and 2 bases, there was a span of 8 bases. This CDR3 contains 13 residues. Germline CDR1 MGHDK, CDR2 SYGVNS. The CDR3 DNA reads TGTGCCAGCAGTCCGGGGATCACAGATACGCAGTATTTT. This codes for CASSPGITDTQYF. The complete variable domain, with remaining parts taken from reference TRBV25-1 and TRBJ2-3, reads EADIYQTPRYLVIGTGKKITLECSQTMGHDKMYWYQQDPGMELHLIHYSYGVNSTEKGDLSSESTVSRIRTEHFPLTLESARPSHTSQYLCASSPGITDTQYFGPGTRLTVL.

This chain connects TRBV25-1 to TRBJ2-6; 8 bases agree with TRBD2. The CDR3 is made up of 18 amino acids. Germline lookup yields CDR1 MGHDK and CDR2 SYGVNS. J lost 1 base, V lost 5 bases, and 10 bases had no gene match. CDR3 sequence: CASSPGGGPRSGANVLTF. CDR3 DNA sequence: TGTGCCAGCAGTCCGGGAGGGGGGCCAAGGTCTGGGGCCAACGTCCTGACTTTC.

The V and J genes are TRBV27 and TRBJ1-1; 7 bases fit TRBD1. CDR1 and CDR2 from the germline V gene are MNHEY and SMNVEV (reference sequence). The CDR3 totals 14 residues. After removal of 4 bases from V and 6 bases from J, the junction contained 8 bases not matched to a gene. The CDR3 DNA reads TGTGCCAGCAGTTCCCCCGGGACAGTGGCTGAAGCTTTCTTT. It specifies CASSSPGTVAEAFF.

CDR3 protein: CASSVAGREGGETQYF. DNA of the CDR3: TGTGCCAGCAGCGTAGCCGGGAGGGAGGGAGGAGAGACCCAGTACTTC. V is TRBV9 and J is TRBJ2-5, with 8 bases aligning to TRBD2. The CDR3 runs to 16 residues. With V trimmed by 0 bases and J by 4 bases, 8 bases remained unmatched. Germline loops: CDR1 SGDLS, CDR2 YYNGEE.

The J gene is TRBJ1-5, the V gene TRBV6-1; D gene unclear. With 6 bases removed from V and 2 bases from J, the gap between germline ends came to 14 bases. Germline V gene lookup returns CDR1 MNHNS and CDR2 SASEGT. This CDR3 has 15 amino acids. The CDR3 nucleotides are TGTGCCAGCAGCGGGTTGGACGGGGGCAATCAGCCCCAGCATTTT. This encodes CASSGLDGGNQPQHF.

As concerns this clone: Other DNA sequences within the sample encode an identical CDR3. The chain couples TRBV28 to TRBJ1-2, with unresolved D. The CDR3 has 12 residues. The V gene's germline CDR1 is MDHEN and CDR2 SYDVKM. Trimming cost V 2 bases and J 5 bases, with 6 bases left between them. The CDR3 loop is CASSLGGYGYTF. CDR3 coding DNA: TGTGCCAGCAGTTTAGGAGGGTATGGCTACACCTTC.

J is TRBJ2-7 and V is TRBV4-2; 11 positions match TRBD2. J gave up 6 bases and V 3 bases, and 10 bases lay outside the gene matches. The V gene's germline CDR1 is LGHNA and CDR2 YNFKEQ. The CDR3 has 16 amino acids. CDR3 sequence reads: CASSHAGTSGRVEQYF. In DNA, the CDR3 is TGTGCCAGCAGCCATGCTGGGACTAGCGGAAGGGTCGAGCAGTACTTC.

This clone was seen only once. The V and J genes are TRBV11-3 and TRBJ1-1; D not resolved. The V and J ends lost 4 bases and 3 bases respectively, with 15 bases between them. CDR1 and CDR2 (germline): SGHNT, YENEEA. The CDR3 extends over 15 amino acids. CDR3 sequence (DNA): TGTGCCAGCAGCTCCAAGTACGACGAGGACACTGAAGCTTTCTTT. It yields the protein CASSSKYDEDTEAFF.

This chain uses TRBV5-5 with TRBJ2-7; the D is unclear. V was trimmed by 6 bases and J by 6 bases, leaving 16 bases between them. The CDR3 has 13 amino acids. CDR1 SGHKS and CDR2 YYEKEE come from the germline V gene (reference sequence). The CDR3 loop reads CASTFFTVGEQYF. The CDR3 DNA sequence: TGTGCCAGCACCTTTTTTACCGTCGGCGAGCAGTACTTC.

J is TRBJ1-4 and V is TRBV12-5, with D unclear. Germline assignment: CDR1 LGHNT and CDR2 FRNRAP. Trimming removed 0 bases from V and 2 bases from J, with 16 bases in between. This CDR3 is built from 18 residues. Here the CDR3 DNA reads TGTGCTAGTGGTTTGGTATTAAGGAGGGAACGGACTAATGAAAAACTGTTTTTT. This codes for CASGLVLRRERTNEKLFF.

The chain combines TRBV6-4 with TRBJ1-5; D gene uncertain. Trimming cost V 6 bases and J 1 base, with 10 bases left between them. From germline, CDR1 is MRHNA and CDR2 SNTAGT. The CDR3 runs 14 residues. CDR3 in amino acids: CASSPGGSNQPQHF. DNA for the CDR3: TGTGCCAGCAGCCCTGGAGGGAGCAATCAGCCCCAGCATTTT.

Only one count was recorded for this clone. The chain carries TRBV4-1 and TRBJ2-6; 8 bases fit TRBD1. Per the germline V gene, CDR1 is MGHRA and CDR2 is YSYEKL. V gave up 3 bases and J gave up 4 bases; unmatched junction bases: 5. The CDR3 consists of 16 residues. CDR3 bases: TGCGCCAGCAGCCATCTTCAGGGGGCCGGGGCCAACGTCCTGACTTTC. Amino acid sequence: CASSHLQGAGANVLTF.

The chain joins TRBV10-2 to TRBJ2-2; 7 bases map to TRBD2. J lost 0 bases, V lost 7 bases, and 2 bases had no gene match. From germline, CDR1 is WSHSY and CDR2 SAAADI. CDR3 length: 14 residues. The CDR3 bases are TGCGCCAGCATCAGCGGGGCGAACACCGGGGAGCTGTTTTTT. Translated, it gives CASISGANTGELFF.